This T cell receptor beta chain was profiled in a study of spatial heterogeneity in lung cancer. Study as a whole: Matched bulk RNA-seq yielded a T cell transcriptional module score. Counts of TCR transcripts in tumor regions correlated strongly with that score.

The time point is: sample taken at primary tumor resection. MiXCR, run by TCRdb on the 5' RACE reads, gives a single entry per CDR3 protein. The repertoire holds fewer than 15,000 distinct CDR3 sequences, around 6.1% seen once, with over 8.5% in the top ten. This clonotype was picked up many times. No antigen is known for it. Trimming shortened V by 3 bases and J by 5 bases, and 13 bases separated the two germline ends. CDR1 and CDR2 from the germline V gene are DFQATT and SNEGSKA (reference sequence). CDR3 length: 14 amino acids. Findings of the study overall: Coverage of tumor T cells, an estimated figure, was 5.5% to 8.5% for alpha and around 13% for beta chains. Mutation tallies in tumors tracked expanded intratumoral alpha and beta TCR counts.

The V and J genes are TRBV20-1 and TRBJ2-2; D assignment may be TRBD1 or TRBD2 (6 bases each). The sample was lung tumor tissue, taken at surgery. The origin of this receptor is a female donor with early-stage non-small cell lung cancer. The CDR3 spells CSARSGGTTGELFF. For the CDR3, the DNA is TGCAGTGCTAGGTCCGGGGGCACTACCGGGGAGCTGTTTTTT.